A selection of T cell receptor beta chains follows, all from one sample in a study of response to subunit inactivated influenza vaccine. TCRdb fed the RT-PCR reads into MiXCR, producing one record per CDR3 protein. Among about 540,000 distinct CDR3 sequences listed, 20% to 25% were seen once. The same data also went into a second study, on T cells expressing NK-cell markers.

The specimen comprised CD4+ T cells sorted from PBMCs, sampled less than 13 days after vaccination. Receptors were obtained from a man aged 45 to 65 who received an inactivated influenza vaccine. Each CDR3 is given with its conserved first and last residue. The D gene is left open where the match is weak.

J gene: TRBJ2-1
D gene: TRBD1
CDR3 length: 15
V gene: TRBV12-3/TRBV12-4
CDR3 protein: CASSRPGQGRNEQFF

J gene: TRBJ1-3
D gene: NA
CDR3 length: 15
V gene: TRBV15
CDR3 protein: CATSRERRSGNTIYF

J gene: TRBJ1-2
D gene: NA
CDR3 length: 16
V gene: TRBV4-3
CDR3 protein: CASSRVGGGLRYGYTF

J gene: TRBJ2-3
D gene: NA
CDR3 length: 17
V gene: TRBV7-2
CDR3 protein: CASSRTLSAGHTDTQYF

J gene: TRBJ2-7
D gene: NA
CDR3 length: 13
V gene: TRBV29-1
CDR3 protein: CSVFRDGTYEQYF

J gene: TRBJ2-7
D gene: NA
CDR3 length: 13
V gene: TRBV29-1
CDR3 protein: CSVEDSDSGEQYF

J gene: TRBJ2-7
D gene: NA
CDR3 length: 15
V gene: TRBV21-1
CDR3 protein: CASSNLDGQTYEQYF

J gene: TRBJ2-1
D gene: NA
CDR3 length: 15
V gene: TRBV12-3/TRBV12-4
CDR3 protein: CASSYPLRGGYEQFF

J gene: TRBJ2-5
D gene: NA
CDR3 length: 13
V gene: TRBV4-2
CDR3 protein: CASSQASEETQYF

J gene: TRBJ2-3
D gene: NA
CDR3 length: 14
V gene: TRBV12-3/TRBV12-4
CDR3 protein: CASSFVLAVDTQYF

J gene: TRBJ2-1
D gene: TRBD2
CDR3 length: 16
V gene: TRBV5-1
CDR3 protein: CASSLVLAGGVDEQFF

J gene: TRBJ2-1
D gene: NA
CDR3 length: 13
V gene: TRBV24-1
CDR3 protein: CATSDFSGNEQFF

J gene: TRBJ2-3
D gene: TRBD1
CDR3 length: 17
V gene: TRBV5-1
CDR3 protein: CASSSSTGTGYGDTQYF

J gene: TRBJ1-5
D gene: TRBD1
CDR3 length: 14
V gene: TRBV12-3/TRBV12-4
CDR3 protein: CASSLDRGVQPQHF

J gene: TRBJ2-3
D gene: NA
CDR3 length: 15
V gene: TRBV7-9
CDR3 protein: CASSHGPRGTDTQYF

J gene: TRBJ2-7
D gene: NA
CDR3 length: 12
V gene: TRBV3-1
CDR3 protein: CASSQTSYEQYF

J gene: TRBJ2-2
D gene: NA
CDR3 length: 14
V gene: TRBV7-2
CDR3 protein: CASSLARATGELFF

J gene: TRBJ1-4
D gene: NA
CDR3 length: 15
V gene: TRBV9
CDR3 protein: CASSVAGGTNEKLFF

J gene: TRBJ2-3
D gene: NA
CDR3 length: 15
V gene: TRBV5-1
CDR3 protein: CASSLLGYSPDTQYF

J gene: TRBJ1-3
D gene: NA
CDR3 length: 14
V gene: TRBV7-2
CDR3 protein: CASSPNLPGNTIYF

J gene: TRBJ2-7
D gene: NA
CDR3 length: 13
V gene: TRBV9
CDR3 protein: CASSGYGAGEQYF

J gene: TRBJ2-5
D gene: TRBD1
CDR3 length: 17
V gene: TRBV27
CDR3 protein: CASKRSGDSRKGETQYF